The TCR beta chain described here comes from a study of control samples from healthy donors and cancer patients (dated by TCRdb to about 2020). Regarding this clone: Its recognized antigen is unknown. No quality values exist for individual bases; no much larger clone is one base distant.

The library was produced with the immunoSEQ multiplex PCR assay. In TCRdb, the immuneACCESS table is reduced to in-frame sequences with V and J assigned. These tables do not hold every clone; where another copy was compared, an unresolved V gene accounts for under half, and the others remain unexplained. The sample yields fewer than 130,000 clones; roughly 90% were counted once. Roughly 4% of the sample lies in the top ten. The junction carries 2 bases between V and J, which are trimmed by 0 bases and 4 bases respectively. Spanning cysteine to phenylalanine, the CDR3 consists of 12 amino acids. This entry keeps only the CDR3 DNA: 36 bases, framed from base 1. CDR1 and CDR2 were assigned from the germline V gene as KGHDR and SFDVKD.

The chain couples TRBV24-1 to TRBJ2-5, with no confident D gene call. The sequenced sample consisted of PBMCs. The TCR sequence derives from a woman aged 55-69 years with lung cancer. The CDR3: CATSDLVETQYF. The sequence in DNA is TGTGCCACCAGTGATTTGGTAGAGACCCAGTACTTC.